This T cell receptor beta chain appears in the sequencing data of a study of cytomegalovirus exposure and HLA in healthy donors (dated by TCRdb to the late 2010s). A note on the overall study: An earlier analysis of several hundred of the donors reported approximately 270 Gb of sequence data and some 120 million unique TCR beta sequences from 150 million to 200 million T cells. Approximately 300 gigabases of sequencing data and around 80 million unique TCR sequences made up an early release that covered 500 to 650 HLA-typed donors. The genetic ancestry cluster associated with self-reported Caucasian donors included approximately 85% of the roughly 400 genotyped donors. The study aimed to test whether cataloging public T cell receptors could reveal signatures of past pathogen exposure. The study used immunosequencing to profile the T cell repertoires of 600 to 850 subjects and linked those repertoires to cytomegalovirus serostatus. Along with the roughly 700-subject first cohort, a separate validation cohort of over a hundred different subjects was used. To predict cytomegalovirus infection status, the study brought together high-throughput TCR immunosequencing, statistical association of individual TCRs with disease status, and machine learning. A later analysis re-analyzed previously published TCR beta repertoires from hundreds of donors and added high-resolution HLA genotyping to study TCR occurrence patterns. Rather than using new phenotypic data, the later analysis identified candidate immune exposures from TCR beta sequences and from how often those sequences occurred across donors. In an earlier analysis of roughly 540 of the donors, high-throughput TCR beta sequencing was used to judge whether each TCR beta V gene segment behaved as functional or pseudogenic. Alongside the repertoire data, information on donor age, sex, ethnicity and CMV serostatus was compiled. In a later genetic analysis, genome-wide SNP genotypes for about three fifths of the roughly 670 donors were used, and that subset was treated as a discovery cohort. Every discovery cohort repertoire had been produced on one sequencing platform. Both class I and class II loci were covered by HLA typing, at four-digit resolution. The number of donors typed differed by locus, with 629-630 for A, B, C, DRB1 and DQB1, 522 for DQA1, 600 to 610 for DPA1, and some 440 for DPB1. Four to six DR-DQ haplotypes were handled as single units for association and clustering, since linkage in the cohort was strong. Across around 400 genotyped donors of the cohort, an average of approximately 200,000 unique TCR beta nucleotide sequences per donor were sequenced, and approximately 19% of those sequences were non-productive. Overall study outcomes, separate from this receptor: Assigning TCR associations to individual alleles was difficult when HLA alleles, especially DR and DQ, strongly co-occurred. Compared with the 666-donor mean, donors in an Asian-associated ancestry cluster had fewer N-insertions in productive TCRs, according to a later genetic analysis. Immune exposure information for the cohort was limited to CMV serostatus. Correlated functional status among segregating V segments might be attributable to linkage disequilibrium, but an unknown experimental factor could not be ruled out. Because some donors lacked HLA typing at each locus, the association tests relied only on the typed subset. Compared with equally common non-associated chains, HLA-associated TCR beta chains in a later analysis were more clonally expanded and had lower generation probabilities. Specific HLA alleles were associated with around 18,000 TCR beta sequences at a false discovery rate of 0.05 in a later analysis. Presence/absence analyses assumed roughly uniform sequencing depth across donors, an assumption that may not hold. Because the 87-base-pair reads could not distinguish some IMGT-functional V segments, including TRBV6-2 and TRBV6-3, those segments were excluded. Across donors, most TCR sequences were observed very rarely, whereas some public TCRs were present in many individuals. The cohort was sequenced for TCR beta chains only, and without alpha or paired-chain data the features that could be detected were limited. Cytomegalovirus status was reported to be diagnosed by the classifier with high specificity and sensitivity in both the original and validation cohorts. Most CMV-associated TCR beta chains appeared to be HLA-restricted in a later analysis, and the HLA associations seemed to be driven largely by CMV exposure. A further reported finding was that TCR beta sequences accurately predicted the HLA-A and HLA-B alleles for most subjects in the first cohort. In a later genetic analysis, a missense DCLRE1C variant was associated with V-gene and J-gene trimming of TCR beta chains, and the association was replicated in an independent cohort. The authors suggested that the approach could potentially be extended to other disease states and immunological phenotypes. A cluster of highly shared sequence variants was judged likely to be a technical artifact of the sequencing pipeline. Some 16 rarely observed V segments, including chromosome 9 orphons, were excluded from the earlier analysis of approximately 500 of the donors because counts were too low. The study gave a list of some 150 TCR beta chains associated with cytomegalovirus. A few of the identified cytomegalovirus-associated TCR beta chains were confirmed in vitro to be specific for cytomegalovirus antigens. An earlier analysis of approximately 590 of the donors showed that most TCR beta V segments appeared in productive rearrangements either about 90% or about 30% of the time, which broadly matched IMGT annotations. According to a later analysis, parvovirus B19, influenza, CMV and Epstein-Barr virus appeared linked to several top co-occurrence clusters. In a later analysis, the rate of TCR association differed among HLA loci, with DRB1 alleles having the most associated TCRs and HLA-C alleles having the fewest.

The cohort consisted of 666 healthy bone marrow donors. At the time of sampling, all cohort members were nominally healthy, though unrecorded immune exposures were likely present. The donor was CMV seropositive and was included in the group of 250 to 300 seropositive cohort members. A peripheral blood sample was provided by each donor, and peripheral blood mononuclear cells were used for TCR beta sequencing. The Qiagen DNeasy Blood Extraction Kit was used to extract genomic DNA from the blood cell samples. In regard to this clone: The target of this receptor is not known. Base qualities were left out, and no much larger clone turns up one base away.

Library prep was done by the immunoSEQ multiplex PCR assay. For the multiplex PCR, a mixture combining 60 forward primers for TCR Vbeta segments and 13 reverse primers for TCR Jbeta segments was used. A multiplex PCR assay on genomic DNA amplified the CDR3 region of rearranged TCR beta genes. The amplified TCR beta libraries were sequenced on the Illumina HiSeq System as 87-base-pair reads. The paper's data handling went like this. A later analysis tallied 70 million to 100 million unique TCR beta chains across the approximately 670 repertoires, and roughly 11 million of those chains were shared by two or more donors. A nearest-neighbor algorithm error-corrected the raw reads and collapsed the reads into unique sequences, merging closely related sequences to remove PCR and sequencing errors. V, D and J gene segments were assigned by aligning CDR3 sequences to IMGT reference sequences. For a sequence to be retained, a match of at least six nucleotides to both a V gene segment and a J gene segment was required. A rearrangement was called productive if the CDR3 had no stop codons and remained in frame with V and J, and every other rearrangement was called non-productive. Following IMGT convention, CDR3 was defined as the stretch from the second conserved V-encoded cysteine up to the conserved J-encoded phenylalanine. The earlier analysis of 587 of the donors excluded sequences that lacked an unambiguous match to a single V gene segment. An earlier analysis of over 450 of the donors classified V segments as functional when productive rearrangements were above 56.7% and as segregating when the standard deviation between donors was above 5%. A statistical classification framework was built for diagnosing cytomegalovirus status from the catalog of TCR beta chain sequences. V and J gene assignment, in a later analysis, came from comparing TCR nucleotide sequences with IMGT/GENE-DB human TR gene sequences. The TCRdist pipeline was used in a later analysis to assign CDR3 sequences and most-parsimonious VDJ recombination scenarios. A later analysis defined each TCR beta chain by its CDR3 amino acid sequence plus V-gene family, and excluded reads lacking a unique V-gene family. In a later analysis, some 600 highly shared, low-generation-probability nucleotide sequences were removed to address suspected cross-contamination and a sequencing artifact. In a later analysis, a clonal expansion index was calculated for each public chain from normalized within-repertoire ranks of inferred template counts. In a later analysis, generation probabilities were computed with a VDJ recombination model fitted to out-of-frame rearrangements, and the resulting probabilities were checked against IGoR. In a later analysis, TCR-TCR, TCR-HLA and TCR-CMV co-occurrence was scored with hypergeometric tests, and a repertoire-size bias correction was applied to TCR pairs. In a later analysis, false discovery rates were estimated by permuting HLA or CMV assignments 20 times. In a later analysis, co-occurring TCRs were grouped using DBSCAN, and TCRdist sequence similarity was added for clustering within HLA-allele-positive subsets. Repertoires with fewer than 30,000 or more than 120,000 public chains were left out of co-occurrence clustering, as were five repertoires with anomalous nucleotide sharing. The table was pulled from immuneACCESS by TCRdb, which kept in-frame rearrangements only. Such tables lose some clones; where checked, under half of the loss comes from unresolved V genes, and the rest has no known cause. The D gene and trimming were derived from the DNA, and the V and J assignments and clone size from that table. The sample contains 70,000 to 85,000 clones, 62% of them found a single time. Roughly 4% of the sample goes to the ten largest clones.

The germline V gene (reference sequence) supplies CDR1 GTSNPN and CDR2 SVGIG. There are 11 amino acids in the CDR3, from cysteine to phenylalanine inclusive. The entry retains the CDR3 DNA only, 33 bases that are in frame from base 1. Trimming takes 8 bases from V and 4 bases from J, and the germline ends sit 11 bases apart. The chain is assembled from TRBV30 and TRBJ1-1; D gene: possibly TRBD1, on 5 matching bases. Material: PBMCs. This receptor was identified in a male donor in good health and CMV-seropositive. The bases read TGTGCCGGGGCAATGAGCACTGAAGCTTTCTTT. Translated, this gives CAGAMSTEAFF.